In this sample, the clone carrying this T cell receptor beta chain turned up many times. As yet, its antigen is unknown. This entry belongs to a study of identical twins. The study's findings and limits: Memory repertoires lacked the insertion deficit that abundant cord blood beta clonotypes showed. For zero-insertion analyses, partial confounding could come from invariant MAIT and iNKT cells. Out-of-frame TCR alpha sharing in monozygotic twins exceeded recombination model predictions. Excess twin sharing in beta out-of-frame sequences was weaker.

In TCRdb, the 5' RACE reads were re-called with MiXCR into one record per CDR3 protein. The top ten clones hold roughly 2% of a sample with approximately 690,000 distinct CDR3 sequences, 5.5% to 6.5% of them seen once. V gave up 2 bases and J gave up 2 bases; unmatched junction bases: 2. Germline V gives CDR1 MNHEY, CDR2 SMNVEV (reference sequence). The CDR3 covers 15 residues. This sequence was found in a man aged 18 to 29 in good health. The material sequenced was naive T cells sorted from blood. The chain recombines TRBV27 with TRBJ2-3, with 9 bases matching TRBD2. This chain's CDR3 is CASSLVAGDTDTQYF. CDR3 sequence (DNA): TGTGCCAGCAGTTTAGTAGCGGGGGACACAGATACGCAGTATTTT.